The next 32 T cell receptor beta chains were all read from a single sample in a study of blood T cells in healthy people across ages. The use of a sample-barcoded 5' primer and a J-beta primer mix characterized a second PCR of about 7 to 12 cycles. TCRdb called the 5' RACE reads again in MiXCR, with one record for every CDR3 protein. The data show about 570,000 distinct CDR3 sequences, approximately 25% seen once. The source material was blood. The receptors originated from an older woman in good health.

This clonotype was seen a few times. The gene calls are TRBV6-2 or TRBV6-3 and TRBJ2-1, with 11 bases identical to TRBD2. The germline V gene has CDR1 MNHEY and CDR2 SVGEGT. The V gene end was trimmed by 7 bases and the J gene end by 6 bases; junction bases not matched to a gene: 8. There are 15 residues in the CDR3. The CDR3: CASTMSLAGGNEQFF. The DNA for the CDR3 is TGTGCCAGCACCATGTCGCTAGCGGGGGGCAATGAGCAGTTCTTC.

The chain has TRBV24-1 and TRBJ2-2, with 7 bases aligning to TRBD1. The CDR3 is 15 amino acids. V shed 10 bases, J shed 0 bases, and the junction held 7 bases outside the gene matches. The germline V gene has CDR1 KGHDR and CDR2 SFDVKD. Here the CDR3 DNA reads TGTGCCACTGCGACAGGGTTCGCGAACACCGGGGAGCTGTTTTTT. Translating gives CATATGFANTGELFF.

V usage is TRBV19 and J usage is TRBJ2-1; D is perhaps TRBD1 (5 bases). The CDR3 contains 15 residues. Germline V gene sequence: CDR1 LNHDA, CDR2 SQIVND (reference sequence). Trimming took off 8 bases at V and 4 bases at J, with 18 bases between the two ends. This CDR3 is CASPLSDTIYNEQFF. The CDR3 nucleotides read TGTGCCAGTCCCCTCTCGGACACCATATACAATGAGCAGTTCTTC.

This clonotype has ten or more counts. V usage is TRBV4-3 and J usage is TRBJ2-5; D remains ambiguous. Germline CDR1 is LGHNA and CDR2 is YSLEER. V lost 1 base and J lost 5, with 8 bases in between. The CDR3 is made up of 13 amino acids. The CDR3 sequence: CASSQGIGETQYF. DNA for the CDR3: TGCGCCAGCAGCCAAGGAATCGGGGAGACCCAGTACTTC.

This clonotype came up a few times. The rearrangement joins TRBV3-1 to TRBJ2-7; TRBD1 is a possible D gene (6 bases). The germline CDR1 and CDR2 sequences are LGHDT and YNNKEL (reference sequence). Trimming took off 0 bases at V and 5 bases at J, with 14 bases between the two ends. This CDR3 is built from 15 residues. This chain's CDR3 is CASSQDLRAGDEQYF. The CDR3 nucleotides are TGTGCCAGCAGCCAAGACCTAAGGGCAGGGGACGAGCAGTACTTC.

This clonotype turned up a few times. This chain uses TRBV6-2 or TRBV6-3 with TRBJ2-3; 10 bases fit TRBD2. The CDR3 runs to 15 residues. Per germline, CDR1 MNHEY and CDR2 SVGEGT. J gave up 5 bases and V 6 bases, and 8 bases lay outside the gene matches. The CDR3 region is CASSSAGGQGDTQYF. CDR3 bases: TGTGCCAGCAGCTCAGCGGGGGGGCAGGGAGATACGCAGTATTTT.

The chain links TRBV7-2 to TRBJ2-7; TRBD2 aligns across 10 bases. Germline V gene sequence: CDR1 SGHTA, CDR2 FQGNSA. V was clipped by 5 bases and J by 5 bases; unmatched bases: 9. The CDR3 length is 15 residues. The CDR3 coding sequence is TGTGCCAGCAGCGCTTGGAGCGGGGGGGTCCACGAGCAGTACTTC. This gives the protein CASSAWSGGVHEQYF.

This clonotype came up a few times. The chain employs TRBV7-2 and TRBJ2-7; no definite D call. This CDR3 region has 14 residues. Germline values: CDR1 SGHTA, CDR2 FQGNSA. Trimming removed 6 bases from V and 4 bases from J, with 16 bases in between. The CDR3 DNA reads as TGTGCCAGCAGTTTCCAAAATCCCCCGTACGAGCAGTACTTC. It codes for CASSFQNPPYEQYF.

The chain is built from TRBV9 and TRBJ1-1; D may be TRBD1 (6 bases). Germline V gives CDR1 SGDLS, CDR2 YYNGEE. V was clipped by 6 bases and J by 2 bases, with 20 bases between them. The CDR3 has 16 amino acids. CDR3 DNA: TGTGCCAGCATCCTGCCCCCAACAGGGTATAACACTGAAGCTTTCTTT. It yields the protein CASILPPTGYNTEAFF.

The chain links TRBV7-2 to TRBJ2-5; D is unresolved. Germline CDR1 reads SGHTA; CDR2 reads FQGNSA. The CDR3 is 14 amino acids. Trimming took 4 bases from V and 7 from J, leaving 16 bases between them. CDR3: CASSSHSNTGTQYF. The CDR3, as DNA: TGTGCCAGCAGCTCCCACTCAAACACCGGGACCCAGTACTTC.

CDR3 loop: CSVGDSFNEQFF. DNA of the CDR3: TGCAGCGTTGGGGACAGTTTCAATGAGCAGTTCTTC. The V and J genes are TRBV29-1 and TRBJ2-1, with 7 bases identical to TRBD1. V lost 4 bases, J lost 6 bases, and 3 bases stayed unmatched. The CDR3 extends over 12 amino acids. CDR1 SQVTM and CDR2 ANQGSEA come from the germline V gene.

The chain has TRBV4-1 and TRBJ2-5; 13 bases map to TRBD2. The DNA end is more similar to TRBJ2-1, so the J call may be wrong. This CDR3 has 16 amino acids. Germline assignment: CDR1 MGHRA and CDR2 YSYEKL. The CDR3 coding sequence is TGCGCCAGCAGCCAAGAAGGACTAGCGGGGGCCGATAAACAGTTCTTC. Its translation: CASSQEGLAGADKQFF.

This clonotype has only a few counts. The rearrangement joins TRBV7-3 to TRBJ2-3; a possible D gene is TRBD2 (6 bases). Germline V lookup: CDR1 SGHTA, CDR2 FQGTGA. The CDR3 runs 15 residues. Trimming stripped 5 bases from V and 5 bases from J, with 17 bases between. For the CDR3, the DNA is TGTGCCAGCAGCCTGGAGAGGAGGGGCGGAGATACGCAGTATTTT. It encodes CASSLERRGGDTQYF.

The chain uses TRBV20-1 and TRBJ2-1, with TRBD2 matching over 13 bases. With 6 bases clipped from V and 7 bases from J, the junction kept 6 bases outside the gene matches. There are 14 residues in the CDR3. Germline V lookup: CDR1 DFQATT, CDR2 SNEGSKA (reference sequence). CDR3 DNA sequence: TGCAGTGCGGTCGGGACTAGCGGGACGAATGAGCAGTTCTTC. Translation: CSAVGTSGTNEQFF.

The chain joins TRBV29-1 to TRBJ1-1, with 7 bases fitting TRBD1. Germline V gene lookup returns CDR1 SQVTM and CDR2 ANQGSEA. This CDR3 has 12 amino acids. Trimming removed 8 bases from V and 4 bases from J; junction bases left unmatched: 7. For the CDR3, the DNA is TGCAGCAGCAAGGGGGCTAGCACTGAAGCTTTCTTT. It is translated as CSSKGASTEAFF. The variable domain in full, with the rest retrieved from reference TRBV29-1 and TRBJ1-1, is SAVISQKPSRDICQRGTSLTIQCQVDSQVTMMFWYRQQPGQSLTLIATANQGSEATYESGFVIDKFPISRPNLTFSTLTVSNMSPEDSSIYLCSSKGASTEAFFGQGTRLTVV.

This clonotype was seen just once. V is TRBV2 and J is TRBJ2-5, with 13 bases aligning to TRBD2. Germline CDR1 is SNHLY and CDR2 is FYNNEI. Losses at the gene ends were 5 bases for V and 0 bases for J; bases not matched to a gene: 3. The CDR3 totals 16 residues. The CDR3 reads CASSTTSGGYQETQYF. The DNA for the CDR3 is TGTGCCAGCAGTACGACTAGCGGGGGGTACCAAGAGACCCAGTACTTC.

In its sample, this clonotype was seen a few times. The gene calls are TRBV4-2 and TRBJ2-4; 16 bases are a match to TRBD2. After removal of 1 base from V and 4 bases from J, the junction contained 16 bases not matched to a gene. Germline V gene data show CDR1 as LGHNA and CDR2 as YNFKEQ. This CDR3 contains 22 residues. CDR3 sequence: CASSQGGSAAGTSGGAKNIQYF. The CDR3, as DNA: TGTGCCAGCAGCCAAGGAGGGTCCGCCGCCGGGACTAGCGGGGGGGCGAAAAACATTCAGTACTTC.

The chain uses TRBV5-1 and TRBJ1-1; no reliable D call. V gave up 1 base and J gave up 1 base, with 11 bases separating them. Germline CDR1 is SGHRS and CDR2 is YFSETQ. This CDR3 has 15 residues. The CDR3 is CASSLQEGTNTEAFF. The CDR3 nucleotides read TGCGCCAGCAGCTTGCAGGAGGGTACGAACACTGAAGCTTTCTTT.

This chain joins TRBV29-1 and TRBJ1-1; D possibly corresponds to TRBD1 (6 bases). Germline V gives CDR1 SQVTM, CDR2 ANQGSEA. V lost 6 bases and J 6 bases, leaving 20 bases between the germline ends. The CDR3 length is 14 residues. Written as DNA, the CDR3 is TGCAGCGTCCCGGGGGCAGGGAGTTTACCTGAAGCTTTCTTT. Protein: CSVPGAGSLPEAFF.

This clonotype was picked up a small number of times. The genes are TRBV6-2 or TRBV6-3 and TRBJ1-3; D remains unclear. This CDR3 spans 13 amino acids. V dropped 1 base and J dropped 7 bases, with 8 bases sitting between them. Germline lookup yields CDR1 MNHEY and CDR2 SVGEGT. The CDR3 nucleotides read TGTGCCAGCAGTTACTTCGGAGGCAACACCATATATTTT. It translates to CASSYFGGNTIYF.

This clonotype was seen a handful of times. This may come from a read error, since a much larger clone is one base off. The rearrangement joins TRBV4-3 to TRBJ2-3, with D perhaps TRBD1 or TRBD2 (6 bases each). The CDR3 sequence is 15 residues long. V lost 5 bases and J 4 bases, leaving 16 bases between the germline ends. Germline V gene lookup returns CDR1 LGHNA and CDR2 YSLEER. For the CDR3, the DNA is TGCGCCAGCAGCTTGGGGGGCGAGCACGCAGATACGCAGTATTTT. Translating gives CASSLGGEHADTQYF.

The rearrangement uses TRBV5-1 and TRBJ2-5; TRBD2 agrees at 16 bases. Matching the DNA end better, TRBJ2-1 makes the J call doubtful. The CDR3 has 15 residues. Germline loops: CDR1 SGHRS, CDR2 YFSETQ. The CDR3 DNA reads TGCGCCAGCAGCTCCGGGACTAGCGGGGGGGCAGTGCAGTTCTTC. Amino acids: CASSSGTSGGAVQFF.

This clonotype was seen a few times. CDR3 protein: CASSPGTSSAPDTQYF. The CDR3 DNA reads as TGCGCCAGCAGCCCCGGGACTAGCAGTGCCCCAGATACGCAGTATTTT. The V gene is TRBV5-1, the J gene TRBJ2-3, with TRBD2 identical over 9 bases. Germline V lookup: CDR1 SGHRS, CDR2 YFSETQ. The CDR3 is made up of 16 amino acids. V lost 4 bases and J lost 4; bases outside the gene matches: 10.

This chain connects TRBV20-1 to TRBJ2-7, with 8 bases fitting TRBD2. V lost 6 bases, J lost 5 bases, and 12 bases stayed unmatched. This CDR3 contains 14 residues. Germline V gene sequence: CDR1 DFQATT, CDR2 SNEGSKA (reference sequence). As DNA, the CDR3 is TGCAGTGCCAAACTAGCGGCCCGACCCCACGAGCAGTACTTC. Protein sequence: CSAKLAARPHEQYF.

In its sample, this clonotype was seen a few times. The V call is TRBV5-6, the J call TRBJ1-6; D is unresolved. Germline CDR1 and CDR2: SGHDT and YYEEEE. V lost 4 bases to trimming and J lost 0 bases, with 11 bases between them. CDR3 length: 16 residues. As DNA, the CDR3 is TGTGCCAGCAGCATTGGAACCAGCTCCTATAATTCACCCCTCCACTTT. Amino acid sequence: CASSIGTSSYNSPLHF.

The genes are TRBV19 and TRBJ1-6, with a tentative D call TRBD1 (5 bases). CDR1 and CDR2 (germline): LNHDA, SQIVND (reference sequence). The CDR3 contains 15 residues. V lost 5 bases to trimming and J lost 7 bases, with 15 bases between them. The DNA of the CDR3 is TGTGCCAGTAGTGCCGGGACTTTTCTCAATTCACCCCTCCACTTT. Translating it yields CASSAGTFLNSPLHF.

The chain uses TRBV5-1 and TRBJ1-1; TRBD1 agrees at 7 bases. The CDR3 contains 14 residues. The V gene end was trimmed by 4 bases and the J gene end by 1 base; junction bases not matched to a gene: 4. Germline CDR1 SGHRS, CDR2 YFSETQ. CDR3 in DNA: TGCGCCAGCAGCCGGGGACAGTCGAACACTGAAGCTTTCTTT. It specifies CASSRGQSNTEAFF.

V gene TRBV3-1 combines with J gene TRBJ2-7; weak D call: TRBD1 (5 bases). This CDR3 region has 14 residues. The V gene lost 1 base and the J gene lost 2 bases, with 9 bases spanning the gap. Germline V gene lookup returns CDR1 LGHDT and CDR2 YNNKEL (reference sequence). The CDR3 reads CASSQGQGPYEQYF. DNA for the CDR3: TGTGCCAGCAGCCAAGGCCAGGGCCCCTACGAGCAGTACTTC.

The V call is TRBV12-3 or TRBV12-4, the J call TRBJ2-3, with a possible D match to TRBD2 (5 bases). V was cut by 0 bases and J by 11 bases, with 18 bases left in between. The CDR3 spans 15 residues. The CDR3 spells CASSLAGAHPSMQYF. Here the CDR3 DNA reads TGTGCCAGCAGTTTAGCGGGAGCGCACCCAAGTATGCAGTATTTT.

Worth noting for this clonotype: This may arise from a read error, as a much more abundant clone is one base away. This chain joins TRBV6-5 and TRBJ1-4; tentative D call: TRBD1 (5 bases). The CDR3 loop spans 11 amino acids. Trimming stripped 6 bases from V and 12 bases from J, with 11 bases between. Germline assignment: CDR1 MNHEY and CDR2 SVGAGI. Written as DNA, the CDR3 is TGTGCCAGCAGGTCCGGGGCAGAACTGTTTTTT. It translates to CASRSGAELFF.

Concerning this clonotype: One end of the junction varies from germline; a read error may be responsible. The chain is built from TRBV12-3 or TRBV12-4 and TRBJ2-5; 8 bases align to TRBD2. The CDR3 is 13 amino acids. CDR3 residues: CASSLPGGLPVFF. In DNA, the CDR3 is TGTGCCAGCAGCCTCCCGGGGGGGCTCCCTGTGTTCTTC.

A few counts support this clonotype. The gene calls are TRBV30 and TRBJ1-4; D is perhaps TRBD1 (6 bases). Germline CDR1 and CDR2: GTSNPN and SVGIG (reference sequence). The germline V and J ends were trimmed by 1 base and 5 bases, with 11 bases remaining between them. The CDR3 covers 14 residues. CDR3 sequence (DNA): TGTGCCTGGAGTGCCGGACAGTTAAATGAAAAACTGTTTTTT. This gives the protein CAWSAGQLNEKLFF.